One and the same sample provided the 11 T cell receptor beta chains below, sequenced in a study of blood T cell repertoires in COVID-19. The method was immunoSEQ multiplex PCR; TCRdb's version includes in-frame clones alone and lacks a portion of them. The sample holds approximately 350,000 clones, 89% seen once. The specimen sequenced was peripheral blood. The receptors originated from a man between 35 and 55 years old with acute or convalescent COVID-19.

This clone was detected once. The rearrangement uses TRBV5-1 and TRBJ1-2; TRBD1 agrees at 9 bases. The trim removed 3 bases at V and 8 bases at J, leaving 11 bases unmatched. Germline V gives CDR1 SGHRS, CDR2 YFSETQ. The CDR3 consists of 15 residues. The DNA for the CDR3 is TGCGCCAGCAGCTCGGACGGGACAGGGTTGGTCGGCTACACCTTC. Translation: CASSSDGTGLVGYTF. The entire variable domain, with the rest obtained from reference TRBV5-1 and TRBJ1-2, is as follows: KAGVTQTPRYLIKTRGQQVTLSCSPISGHRSVSWYQQTPGQGLQFLFEYFSETQRNKGNFPGRFSGRQFSNSRSEMNVSTLELGDSALYLCASSSDGTGLVGYTFGSGTRLTVV.

This rearrangement joins TRBV27 to TRBJ2-1, with D possibly matching TRBD2 (6 bases). The CDR3 totals 15 residues. Germline-derived CDR1 and CDR2 are MNHEY and SMNVEV (reference sequence). The V end was cut by 4 bases, the J end by 5 bases, with 15 bases between. The CDR3 is CASSWGDFVNNEQFF. CDR3 DNA: TGTGCCAGCAGTTGGGGGGACTTTGTAAACAATGAGCAGTTCTTC.

The chain joins TRBV5-5 to TRBJ2-1, with TRBD1 matching 7 bases. From germline, CDR1 is SGHKS and CDR2 YYEKEE (reference sequence). This CDR3 region has 14 residues. Trimming took 0 bases from V and 6 from J; bases not matched to a gene: 3. The CDR3 loop reads CASSLEGASNEQFF. The CDR3 DNA is TGTGCCAGCAGCTTGGAGGGGGCGAGCAATGAGCAGTTCTTC.

Only a few counts were recorded for this clone. This chain joins TRBV10-3 and TRBJ2-3, with a weak D call TRBD1 (5 bases). The V and J ends lost 0 bases and 2 bases respectively, with 9 bases between them. Germline CDR1 ENHRY, CDR2 SYGVKD. There are 15 residues in the CDR3. The CDR3 coding sequence is TGTGCCATCAGTGAGTCCAGGGAACCCACAGATACGCAGTATTTT. Its translation: CAISESREPTDTQYF.

This clone was found a few times. The chain is built from TRBV30 and TRBJ1-3; D unclear. Trimming stripped 2 bases from V and 4 bases from J, with 12 bases between. The germline V gene has CDR1 GTSNPN and CDR2 SVGIG (reference sequence). The CDR3 is made up of 14 amino acids. The CDR3 is CAWSRTAGGNTIYF. The CDR3 DNA reads TGTGCCTGGAGTCGAACAGCCGGAGGAAACACCATATATTTT.

The chain has TRBV19 and TRBJ1-1; possibly TRBD1 for D (6 bases). Trimming took 4 bases from V and 4 from J, leaving 25 bases between them. CDR3 size: 18 residues. Germline CDR1 and CDR2: LNHDA and SQIVND (reference sequence). DNA for the CDR3: TGTGCCAGTAGTACCTCTTTCGCGACAGGAAGGGATAGCACTGAAGCTTTCTTT. Protein product: CASSTSFATGRDSTEAFF.

This sequence joins TRBV7-8 and TRBJ1-1; D is perhaps TRBD1 (5 bases). The CDR3 runs 12 residues. V was trimmed by 5 bases and J by 10 bases, leaving 14 bases between them. The germline gives CDR1 SGHVS, CDR2 FQNEAQ. CDR3 protein: CASSGSMGGAFF. The CDR3 coding sequence is TGTGCCAGCAGCGGGAGCATGGGGGGAGCTTTCTTT.

V is TRBV27 and J is TRBJ1-1; possibly TRBD1 for D (6 bases). CDR1 MNHEY and CDR2 SMNVEV come from the germline V gene (reference sequence). This CDR3 is 13 amino acids long. Trimming left V 6 bases short and J 6 bases short, with 14 bases between. The CDR3 loop reads CASSWTERAEAFF. The CDR3 DNA follows: TGTGCCAGCAGCTGGACAGAAAGGGCTGAAGCTTTCTTT.

The table lists this clone with a count of one. The rearrangement joins TRBV9 to TRBJ1-1; perhaps TRBD1 as D (5 bases). With 5 bases removed from V and 4 bases from J, the gap between germline ends came to 12 bases. This CDR3 contains 13 residues. CDR1 SGDLS and CDR2 YYNGEE come from the germline V gene. CDR3 in DNA: TGTGCCAGCAGTCCGGGGGTGAGCACTGAAGCTTTCTTT. It specifies CASSPGVSTEAFF.

The J gene is TRBJ2-5, the V gene TRBV7-9; 11 nucleotides match TRBD2. The length of the CDR3 is 15 residues. Germline loops: CDR1 SEHNR, CDR2 FQNEAQ (reference sequence). V lost 7 bases, J lost 2 bases, and 6 bases stayed unmatched. The CDR3 loop is CASIWGTSGQETQYF. The CDR3 DNA is TGTGCCAGCATATGGGGGACTAGCGGTCAAGAGACCCAGTACTTC.

The chain employs TRBV18 and TRBJ1-2; TRBD1 agrees at 10 bases. Germline V gives CDR1 KGHSH, CDR2 LQKENI. The CDR3 is made up of 15 amino acids. V shed 2 bases, J shed 8 bases, and the junction held 8 bases outside the gene matches. The CDR3 sequence is CASSPEGTGVLGYTF. The CDR3 nucleotides are TGTGCCAGCTCACCAGAAGGGACAGGGGTGTTGGGCTACACCTTC.